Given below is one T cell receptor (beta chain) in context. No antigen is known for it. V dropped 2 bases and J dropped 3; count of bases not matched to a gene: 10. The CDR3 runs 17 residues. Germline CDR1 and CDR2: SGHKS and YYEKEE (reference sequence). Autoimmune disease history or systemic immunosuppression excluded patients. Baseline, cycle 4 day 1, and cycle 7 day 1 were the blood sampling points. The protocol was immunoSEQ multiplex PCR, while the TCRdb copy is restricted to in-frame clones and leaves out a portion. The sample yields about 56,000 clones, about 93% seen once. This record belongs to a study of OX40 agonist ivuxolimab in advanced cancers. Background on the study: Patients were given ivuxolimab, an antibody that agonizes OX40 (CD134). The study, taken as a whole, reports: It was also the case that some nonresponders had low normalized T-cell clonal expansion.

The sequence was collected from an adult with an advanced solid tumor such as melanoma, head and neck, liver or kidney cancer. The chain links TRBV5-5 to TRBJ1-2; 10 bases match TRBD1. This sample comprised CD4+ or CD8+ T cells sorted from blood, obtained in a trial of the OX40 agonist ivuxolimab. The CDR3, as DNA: TGTGCCAGCAGCTTTTCGACAGGGGGCATTCAACACTATGGCTACACCTTC. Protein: CASSFSTGGIQHYGYTF. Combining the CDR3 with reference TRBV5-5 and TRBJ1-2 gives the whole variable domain DAGVTQSPTHLIKTRGQQVTLRCSPISGHKSVSWYQQVLGQGPQFIFQYYEKEERGRGNFPDRFSARQFPNYSSELNVNALLLGDSALYLCASSFSTGGIQHYGYTFGSGTRLTVV.